The rows below give T cell receptor beta chains drawn from one sample of a study of shared clonotypes between healthy human individuals. The repertoire was sequenced with immunoSEQ multiplex PCR; TCRdb's copy has only in-frame clones and lacks some. The top ten clones hold 1.5% to 2% of a sample with around 720,000 clones, approximately 73% of them seen once. The sequenced sample consisted of memory CD4+ T cells sorted from blood. Source of these receptors: a woman under 40 in good health. The CDR3 runs from the conserved cysteine through the conserved F or W. A D gene is named only where the DNA matches it firmly. Clone size appears in some rows only: once, few, many, or a class for an expanded clone.

D	V	J	size	CDR3	DNA
TRBD1	TRBV6-4	TRBJ2-1	.	CASSPWTGREQFF	TGTGCCAGCAGTCCGTGGACAGGTAGAGAGCAGTTCTTC
TRBD1	TRBV5-1	TRBJ1-6	.	CASSRGQGESPLHF	TGCGCCAGCAGCCGGGGACAGGGGGAATCACCCCTCCACTTT
TRBD1	TRBV6-6	TRBJ2-7	.	CASSWDRVYEQYF	TGTGCCAGCAGTTGGGACAGGGTCTACGAGCAGTACTTC
.	TRBV27	TRBJ2-7	.	CASSKITSDEQYF	TGTGCCAGCAGCAAGATAACTAGTGACGAGCAGTACTTC
.	TRBV19	TRBJ2-6	many	CASSSAPGLGANVLTF	TGTGCCAGTAGCTCGGCCCCGGGGCTGGGGGCCAACGTCCTGACTTTC
.	TRBV28	TRBJ2-4	once	CASSFRQLAKNIQYF	TGTGCCAGCAGTTTCCGACAGCTAGCCAAAAACATTCAGTACTTC
.	TRBV7-8	TRBJ1-3	.	CASSAAGTPRKINTIYF	TGTGCCAGCAGCGCCGCCGGGACCCCAAGAAAGATAAACACCATATATTTT
TRBD1	TRBV28	TRBJ2-6	.	CASSSGTGAPGANVLTF	TGTGCCAGCAGCTCCGGGACAGGAGCCCCTGGGGCCAACGTCCTGACTTTC
TRBD1	TRBV30	TRBJ2-6	.	CAWKAPGQGGSSGANVLTF	TGTGCCTGGAAGGCCCCGGGACAGGGAGGGAGCTCTGGGGCCAACGTCCTGACTTTC
.	TRBV2	TRBJ1-1	.	CASSEFRAGEAFF	TGTGCCAGCAGTGAATTTAGGGCGGGGGAAGCTTTCTTT
TRBD1	TRBV2	TRBJ1-1	.	CASKGQGNTEAFF	TGTGCCAGCAAGGGACAGGGAAACACTGAAGCTTTCTTT
.	TRBV30	TRBJ1-6	.	CASMNSPGSPLHF	TGTGCCTCGATGAACTCCCCGGGGTCACCCCTCCACTTT
TRBD1	TRBV29-1	TRBJ1-2	.	CSVVQGGSRAHYGYTF	TGCAGCGTTGTTCAGGGGGGGTCCAGGGCCCACTATGGCTACACCTTC
TRBD1	TRBV6-1	TRBJ2-7	.	CASSEARTGKYEQYF	TGTGCCAGCAGTGAAGCAAGGACAGGGAAGTACGAGCAGTACTTC
TRBD1	TRBV5-1	TRBJ2-3	few	CASKGQGYTDTQYF	TGCGCCAGCAAGGGACAGGGCTACACAGATACGCAGTATTTT
TRBD2	TRBV30	TRBJ2-3	.	CAWSVIAGIRGGDTQYF	TGTGCCTGGAGTGTAATAGCGGGAATCCGAGGCGGAGATACGCAGTATTTT
TRBD2	TRBV5-6	TRBJ2-1	.	CASRSSGGDHNEQFF	TGTGCCAGCAGGTCGAGCGGGGGAGACCACAATGAGCAGTTCTTC
.	TRBV4-1	TRBJ2-3	.	CASSQELAQWGGDTQYF	TGCGCCAGCAGCCAAGAACTAGCCCAATGGGGTGGGGATACGCAGTATTTT
TRBD2	TRBV6-1	TRBJ2-5	.	CASSGLAGGLPETQYF	TGTGCCAGCAGTGGACTAGCGGGAGGCCTTCCGGAGACCCAGTACTTC
.	TRBV14	TRBJ2-3	.	CASSLPGAVTDTQYF	TGTGCCAGCAGCCTCCCGGGGGCAGTGACGGATACGCAGTATTTT
TRBD1	TRBV28	TRBJ1-1	.	CASSPWTGKGTEAFF	TGTGCCAGCAGTCCATGGACAGGGAAGGGAACTGAAGCTTTCTTT
.	TRBV5-4	TRBJ2-2	.	CASSPDWTGELFF	TGTGCCAGCAGCCCGGACTGGACCGGGGAGCTGTTTTTT
.	TRBV5-4	TRBJ2-7	.	CASSLVLSLANEQYF	TGTGCCAGCAGCTTGGTTTTATCACTAGCCAACGAGCAGTACTTC
.	TRBV18	TRBJ2-5	many	CASSRPQETQYF	TGTGCCAGCTCACGACCCCAAGAGACCCAGTACTTC
TRBD1	TRBV10-1	TRBJ1-1	.	CASREGGTNTEAFF	TGCGCCAGCAGGGAAGGGGGCACGAACACTGAAGCTTTCTTT
TRBD2	TRBV7-2	TRBJ2-1	few	CASSYTGTSGINEQFF	TGTGCCAGCAGCTACACCGGGACTAGCGGGATCAATGAGCAGTTCTTC
.	TRBV28	TRBJ2-7	.	CASSNGREYEQYF	TGTGCCAGCAGCAATGGACGGGAATACGAGCAGTACTTC